The 20 T cell receptor beta chains below were found in one sample sequenced in a study of post-analysis software for immune sequencing data. Their cognate antigens are unknown. Study-level findings and limits: Higher frequency in patients than in controls was seen for about five TRBV segments, with TRBV5-6, TRBV5-1 and TRBV20-1 among them.

TCR beta cDNA libraries had unique molecular identifiers. A single record per CDR3 protein comes from TCRdb applying MiXCR to the PCR reads. The profile shows about 460,000 distinct CDR3 sequences, roughly 46% of them singletons. Sequenced sample: blood. The receptors shown here come from a girl aged 10-17 years with multiple sclerosis.

The rearrangement joins TRBV7-9 to TRBJ2-7; no clear D gene. Germline CDR1 and CDR2: SEHNR and FQNEAQ (reference sequence). V was cut by 2 bases and J by 6 bases, with 8 bases left in between. CDR3 length: 12 residues. CDR3 residues: CASSLLASEQYF. CDR3 sequence (DNA): TGTGCCAGCAGCTTATTGGCTAGCGAGCAGTACTTC.

This clonotype was counted a few times. The CDR3 sequence is CASRSNYGYTF. The DNA of the CDR3 is TGTGCCAGCAGAAGTAACTATGGCTACACCTTC. The rearrangement links TRBV6-5 to TRBJ1-2; no clear D gene. Between the trimmed V and J ends, which lost 6 bases and 1 base, there was a span of 3 bases. Germline values: CDR1 MNHEY, CDR2 SVGAGI. CDR3 length: 11 amino acids.

The chain has TRBV28 and TRBJ1-1; D uncertain. CDR3 length equals 14 residues. Between the trimmed V and J ends, which lost 2 bases and 4 bases, there was a span of 11 bases. From germline, CDR1 is MDHEN and CDR2 SYDVKM. CDR3: CASSLGRGITEAFF. CDR3 DNA sequence: TGTGCCAGCAGTTTAGGGCGAGGGATCACTGAAGCTTTCTTT.

The chain has TRBV28 and TRBJ2-5; D unclear. V was shortened by 1 base and J by 2 bases, with 11 bases between the two germline ends. Germline V gene data show CDR1 as MDHEN and CDR2 as SYDVKM. The CDR3 length is 15 residues. CDR3 amino acids: CASSLSKAVQETQYF. The CDR3 region has the DNA TGTGCCAGCAGTTTATCCAAAGCAGTGCAAGAGACCCAGTACTTC.

The genes are TRBV11-1 and TRBJ2-3; possible D gene TRBD2, 5 bases. This CDR3 is 13 amino acids long. Deletions cut 7 bases from V and 3 bases from J, with 11 bases between. CDR1 is SGHAT and CDR2 is FQDESV in the germline V gene (reference sequence). This chain's CDR3 is CASTRPGTDTQYF. The CDR3 DNA reads TGTGCCAGCACGAGGCCGGGGACAGATACGCAGTATTTT.

This clonotype came up a few times. V usage is TRBV28 and J usage is TRBJ2-5, with D perhaps assigned TRBD1 or TRBD2 (5 bases each). This CDR3 has 16 amino acids. The germline gives CDR1 MDHEN, CDR2 SYDVKM. Trimming pared 3 bases from V and 0 bases from J, leaving 14 bases between. The DNA for the CDR3 is TGTGCCAGCAGTTTCCTTGGGACCCGAGACCAAGAGACCCAGTACTTC. Its translation: CASSFLGTRDQETQYF.

This clonotype was seen only a few times. The chain employs TRBV5-1 and TRBJ1-2, with 7 bases lining up with TRBD1. V lost 4 bases, J lost 2 bases, and 8 bases stayed unmatched. From germline, CDR1 is SGHRS and CDR2 YFSETQ. The CDR3 runs to 15 residues. The CDR3 spells CASSAPGQKNYGYTF. As DNA, the CDR3 is TGCGCCAGCAGCGCTCCGGGACAGAAAAACTATGGCTACACCTTC.

The chain joins TRBV7-6 to TRBJ2-7, with 10 bases that match TRBD1. The CDR3 has 14 amino acids. Trimming at V came to 1 base and at J to 5 bases, leaving 2 bases not matched to a gene. CDR1 SGHVS and CDR2 FNYEAQ come from the germline V gene. The CDR3 coding sequence is TGTGCCAGCAGCTTAGGGACAGGGGGACACGAGCAGTACTTC. This translates into CASSLGTGGHEQYF.

This clonotype was observed a single time. The chain combines TRBV7-9 with TRBJ1-1; maybe TRBD1 (6 bases). The CDR3 is made up of 12 amino acids. Germline-derived CDR1 and CDR2 are SEHNR and FQNEAQ (reference sequence). V was trimmed by 1 base and J by 11 bases, leaving 11 bases between them. This CDR3 reads CASSLEQGVAFF. The CDR3 coding sequence is TGTGCCAGCAGCTTAGAACAGGGTGTCGCTTTCTTT.

This clonotype occurred a few times. The chain couples TRBV5-1 to TRBJ1-2; tentatively, D is TRBD1 (6 bases). Germline V gives CDR1 SGHRS, CDR2 YFSETQ. Trimming pared 4 bases from V and 2 bases from J, leaving 15 bases between. This CDR3 region has 15 residues. The DNA of the CDR3 is TGCGCCAGCAGCCCGGGGGGGGCCAACAACTATGGCTACACCTTC. Translation gives CASSPGGANNYGYTF. The full variable domain, in which reference TRBV5-1 and TRBJ1-2 provide the parts outside the CDR3, is KAGVTQTPRYLIKTRGQQVTLSCSPISGHRSVSWYQQTPGQGLQFLFEYFSETQRNKGNFPGRFSGRQFSNSRSEMNVSTLELGDSALYLCASSPGGANNYGYTFGSGTRLTVV.

This clonotype was seen a handful of times. The chain is built from TRBV9 and TRBJ1-5; weak D call: TRBD1 (5 bases). The CDR3 runs to 17 residues. The germline V and J ends were trimmed by 0 bases and 3 bases, with 16 bases remaining between them. Germline V gene lookup returns CDR1 SGDLS and CDR2 YYNGEE. The CDR3 loop is CASSVGARADPNQPQHF. The CDR3 DNA reads TGTGCCAGCAGCGTAGGGGCCAGGGCCGACCCCAATCAGCCCCAGCATTTT.

This sequence joins TRBV7-9 and TRBJ2-1; 7 bases are shared with TRBD2. Unmatched junction bases numbered 13, after V lost 3 bases and J lost 5 bases. The CDR3 loop spans 17 amino acids. From germline, CDR1 is SEHNR and CDR2 FQNEAQ (reference sequence). The DNA for the CDR3 is TGTGCCAGCAGCTTCCCTAAAGCGGGACCCTCTGACAATGAGCAGTTCTTC. Its protein product is CASSFPKAGPSDNEQFF. The whole variable domain, remainder taken from reference TRBV7-9 and TRBJ2-1, is DTGVSQNPRHKITKRGQNVTFRCDPISEHNRLYWYRQTLGQGPEFLTYFQNEAQLEKSRLLSDRFSAERPKGSFSTLEIQRTEQGDSAMYLCASSFPKAGPSDNEQFFGPGTRLTVL.

This clonotype was detected a few times. The chain employs TRBV3-1 and TRBJ2-1, with D tentatively TRBD2 (7 bases). With 4 bases removed from V and 3 bases from J, the gap between germline ends came to 16 bases. This CDR3 region has 16 residues. CDR1 is LGHDT, CDR2 YNNKEL, per germline (reference sequence). This CDR3 is CASSRKGEGLYNEQFF. In DNA, the CDR3 is TGTGCCAGCAGCCGTAAGGGGGAGGGCCTCTACAATGAGCAGTTCTTC.

The CDR3 loop reads CASSQEGQGTYNEQFF. The CDR3, as DNA: TGTGCCAGCAGCCAAGAGGGACAGGGGACCTACAATGAGCAGTTCTTC. The chain carries TRBV4-2 and TRBJ2-1; 10 positions agree with TRBD1. The CDR3 is made up of 16 amino acids. Germline trimming cut 0 bases from V and 2 bases from J; bases unmatched to any gene: 1. CDR1 is LGHNA, CDR2 YNFKEQ, per germline.

This clonotype was seen just once. The chain employs TRBV29-1 and TRBJ1-4; D ambiguous. The CDR3 contains 12 residues. Germline assignment: CDR1 SQVTM and CDR2 ANQGSEA. The V gene lost 1 base and the J gene lost 8 bases, with 8 bases spanning the gap. The CDR3 here is CSVEGAGEKLFF. In DNA, the CDR3 is TGCAGCGTTGAAGGAGCGGGAGAAAAACTGTTTTTT.

To note about this clonotype: One end of the junction varies from germline; a read error may be responsible. The CDR3 DNA reads as TGTGCCACCAGTGAGTCTCGGGGAAAGGGATTGGGAAACATTCAGTACTTC. It is translated as CATSESRGKGLGNIQYF. This chain connects TRBV10-3 to TRBJ2-4; a possible D gene is TRBD2 (5 bases). This CDR3 contains 17 residues. Germline-derived CDR1 and CDR2 are ENHRY and SYGVKD.

This clonotype has only a few counts. The chain has TRBV10-3 and TRBJ2-7, with 11 positions matching TRBD2. The V segment lost 9 bases and the J segment 2 bases; nucleotides outside the gene matches: 9. Germline CDR1 reads ENHRY; CDR2 reads SYGVKD. This CDR3 spans 15 amino acids. The CDR3 nucleotides read TGTGCCATTCGAACAACTAGCGGGGGTACCTACGAGCAGTACTTC. It is translated as CAIRTTSGGTYEQYF.

The chain has TRBV10-3 and TRBJ2-1; D possibly corresponds to TRBD2 (6 bases). V was trimmed by 4 bases and J by 5 bases, leaving 15 bases between them. Germline lookup yields CDR1 ENHRY and CDR2 SYGVKD. The CDR3 is 15 residues long. CDR3 in DNA: TGTGCCATCAGTGCACGAGCCGGAGGGGACAATGAGCAGTTCTTC. Translating gives CAISARAGGDNEQFF.

This chain uses TRBV20-1 with TRBJ2-1; 8 bases are shared with TRBD2. Germline values: CDR1 DFQATT, CDR2 SNEGSKA (reference sequence). Trimming cost V 0 bases and J 10 bases; bases outside gene matches: 14. CDR3 length: 16 amino acids. In DNA form, the CDR3 reads TGCAGTGCTAGAGATTTGGGTGGGCGGGAGGTTGGAGAGCAGTTCTTC. Translated: CSARDLGGREVGEQFF.

This clonotype has more than one count but fewer than ten. The chain links TRBV29-1 to TRBJ2-1; the match to TRBD2 covers 10 bases. This CDR3 contains 13 residues. V was pared by 5 bases and J by 2 bases, with 0 bases of the junction left unmatched. CDR1 and CDR2 (germline): SQVTM, ANQGSEA. The CDR3 DNA is TGCAGCGTTACTAGCGGGGCCTACAATGAGCAGTTCTTC. Protein product: CSVTSGAYNEQFF.